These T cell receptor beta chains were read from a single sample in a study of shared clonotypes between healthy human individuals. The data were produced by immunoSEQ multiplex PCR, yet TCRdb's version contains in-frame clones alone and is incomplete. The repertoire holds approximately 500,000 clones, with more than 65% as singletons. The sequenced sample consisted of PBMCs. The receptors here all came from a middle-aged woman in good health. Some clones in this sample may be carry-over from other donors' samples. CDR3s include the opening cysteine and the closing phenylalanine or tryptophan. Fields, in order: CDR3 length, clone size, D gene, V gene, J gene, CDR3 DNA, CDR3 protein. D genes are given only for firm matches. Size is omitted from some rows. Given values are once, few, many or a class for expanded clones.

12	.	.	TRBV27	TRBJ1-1	TGTGCCAGCAAGGAGGGAAGCACTGAAGCTTTCTTT	CASKEGSTEAFF
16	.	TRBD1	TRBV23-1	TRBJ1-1	TGCGCCAGCAGTCATAGGGACAGGGACATGAACACTGAAGCTTTCTTT	CASSHRDRDMNTEAFF
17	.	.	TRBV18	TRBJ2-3	TGTGCCAGCTCACCGACTTTTAATCCCCGGCCCACAGATACGCAGTATTTT	CASSPTFNPRPTDTQYF
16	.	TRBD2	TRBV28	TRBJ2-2	TGTGCCAGCAGCCCGGCTAGCGGGAGGAACACCGGGGAGCTGTTTTTT	CASSPASGRNTGELFF
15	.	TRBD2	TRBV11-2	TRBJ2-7	TGTGCCAGCAGTCCCCGGACTAGCGCCTTCTACGAGCAGTACTTC	CASSPRTSAFYEQYF
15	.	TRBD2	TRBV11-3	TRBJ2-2	TGTGCCAGCAGCCTGACCGGGACTAGTTCCGGGGAGCTGTTTTTT	CASSLTGTSSGELFF
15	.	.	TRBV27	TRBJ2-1	TGTGCCAGCAGTTTATCGAAGACTGGCCACAATGAGCAGTTCTTC	CASSLSKTGHNEQFF
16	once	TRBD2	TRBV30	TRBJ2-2	TGTGCCTGGAGGGGACTAGCGGGACTTAACACCGGGGAGCTGTTTTTT	CAWRGLAGLNTGELFF
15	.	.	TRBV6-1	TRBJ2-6	TGTGCCAGCAGTGAAACTTCCTCTGGGGCCAACGTCCTGACTTTC	CASSETSSGANVLTF
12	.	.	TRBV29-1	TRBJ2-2	TGCAGCGTTGATTTCTCCGACGGGGAGCTGTTTTTT	CSVDFSDGELFF
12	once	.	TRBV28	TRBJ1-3	TGTGCCAGCAGGACCGGTGGAAACACCATATATTTT	CASRTGGNTIYF
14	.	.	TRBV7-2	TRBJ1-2	TGTGCCAGCAGCTTAAGGATAAGTGGGGATGGCTACACCTTC	CASSLRISGDGYTF
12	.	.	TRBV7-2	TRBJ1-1	TGTGCCAGCAGCTTAGGGGTCACTGAAGCTTTCTTT	CASSLGVTEAFF
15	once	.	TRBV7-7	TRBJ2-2	TGTGCCAGCAGCTTAGTGGCTAGTAACACCGGGGAGCTGTTTTTT	CASSLVASNTGELFF
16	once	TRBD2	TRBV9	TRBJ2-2	TGTGCCAGCAGCCCTCAGGCGGGAGCAGAGACCGGGGAGCTGTTTTTT	CASSPQAGAETGELFF
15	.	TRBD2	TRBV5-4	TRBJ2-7	TGTGCCAGCAGCGGAGGACTAGCGTCGTCCTACGAGCAGTACTTC	CASSGGLASSYEQYF
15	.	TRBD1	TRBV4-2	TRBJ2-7	TGTGCCAGCAGCCAACTGGCACAGGGGGCCTACGAGCAGTACTTC	CASSQLAQGAYEQYF
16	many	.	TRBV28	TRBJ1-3	TGTGCCAGCAGTAATCACTTGCTCGGGACTGGAAACACCATATATTTT	CASSNHLLGTGNTIYF
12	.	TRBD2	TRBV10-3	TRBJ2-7	TGTGCCACCAGCGGGAGCAATCACGAGCAGTACTTC	CATSGSNHEQYF
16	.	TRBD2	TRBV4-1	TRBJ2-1	TGCGCCAGCAGCCGACTAGCGGGATTATTGGGGGTTGAGCAGTTCTTC	CASSRLAGLLGVEQFF
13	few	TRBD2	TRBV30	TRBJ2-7	TGTGCCGGCGGGACTAGCGGGAGAGGGGTGCAGTACTTC	CAGGTSGRGVQYF
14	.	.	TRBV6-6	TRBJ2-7	TGTGCCAGCAGTTTCCCCCCGGGGACCTACGAGCAGTACTTC	CASSFPPGTYEQYF
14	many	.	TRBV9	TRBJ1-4	TGTGCCAGCAGCGCGGGGGGAGCTAATGAAAAACTGTTTTTT	CASSAGGANEKLFF
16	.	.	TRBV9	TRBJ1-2	TGTGCCAGCAGCGTCGACCCCAGGGGTAGCGACTATGGCTACACCTTC	CASSVDPRGSDYGYTF
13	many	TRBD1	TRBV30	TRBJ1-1	TGTGCCTGGAGGGGACAGGGGGGGACTGAAGCTTTCTTT	CAWRGQGGTEAFF
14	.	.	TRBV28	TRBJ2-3	TGTGCCAGCAGTTTTCGGGGCGATTGGGATACGCAGTATTTT	CASSFRGDWDTQYF
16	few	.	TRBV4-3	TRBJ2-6	TGCGCCAGCAGCCAAGAGGTGGGCTCTGGGGCCAACGTCCTGACTTTC	CASSQEVGSGANVLTF
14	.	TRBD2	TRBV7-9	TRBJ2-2	TGTGCCAGCGAGGCGGGAGTCGCCACCGGGGAGCTGTTTTTT	CASEAGVATGELFF
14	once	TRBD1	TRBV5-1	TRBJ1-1	TGCGCCAGCAGCATGACAGGGACGAACACTGAAGCTTTCTTT	CASSMTGTNTEAFF
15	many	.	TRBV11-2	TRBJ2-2	TGTGCCAGCAGCTTAGACGGTGGGTTCACCGGGGAGCTGTTTTTT	CASSLDGGFTGELFF
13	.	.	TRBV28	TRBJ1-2	TGTGCCAGCAGACCCAGCGGTAGGGATGGCTACACCTTC	CASRPSGRDGYTF
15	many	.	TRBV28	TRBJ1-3	TGTGCCAGCAGTCGAGGGGGTGCCTCTGGAAACACCATATATTTT	CASSRGGASGNTIYF
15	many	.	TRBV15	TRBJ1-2	TGTGCCACCAGCAGAGAGGGCGGAGCTAACTATGGCTACACCTTC	CATSREGGANYGYTF
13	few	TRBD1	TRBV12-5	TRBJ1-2	TGTGCTAGTGCCGGACAGGGTAACTATGGCTACACCTTC	CASAGQGNYGYTF
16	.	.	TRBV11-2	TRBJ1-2	TGTGCCAGCAGCTTAGATGGGATACAGGGAGGCTATGGCTACACCTTC	CASSLDGIQGGYGYTF
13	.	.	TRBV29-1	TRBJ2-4	TGCAGCGTTGCCCTACAGGCCGGGGACATTCAGTACTTC	CSVALQAGDIQYF
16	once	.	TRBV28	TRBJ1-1	TGTGCCAGCAGTTTATCAGTGGGTGTTCTGAACACTGAAGCTTTCTTT	CASSLSVGVLNTEAFF
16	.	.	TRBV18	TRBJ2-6	TGTGCCAGCTCACCAGGGTTTTACTCTGGGGCCAACGTCCTGACTTTC	CASSPGFYSGANVLTF
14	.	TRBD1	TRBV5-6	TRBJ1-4	TGTGCCAGCAGCTTTGGGACAGTAAATGAAAAACTGTTTTTT	CASSFGTVNEKLFF
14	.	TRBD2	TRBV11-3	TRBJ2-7	TGTGCCAGCAGCTTCGGGACTAGCGGCTACGAGCAGTACTTC	CASSFGTSGYEQYF